The sequence of this T cell receptor (beta chain) was determined in a study of shared clonotypes between healthy human individuals. Only CD45RO-negative cells positively selected for CCR7 counted as naive CD8 cells, so terminally differentiated effector memory CD45RA+ cells were excluded. Trimming took 6 bases from V and 7 from J; bases not matched to a gene: 3. The CDR3 has 12 residues. Germline V gene lookup returns CDR1 SGHNT and CDR2 YYREEE (reference sequence). Only in-frame clones appear in the TCRdb table, and some are missing; sequencing was by immunoSEQ multiplex PCR. The profile shows over 800,000 clones, 85% to 95% of them singletons.

V gene TRBV5-4 combines with J gene TRBJ2-7; 11 positions match TRBD1. The sample consisted of naive CD8+ T cells sorted from blood. The receptor comes from a man aged 25 to 45 in good health. The CDR3 here is CASIGTGGEQYF. The CDR3 DNA is TGTGCCAGCATTGGGACAGGGGGGGAGCAGTACTTC.